The 24 T cell receptor beta chains given below trace back to one sample, sequenced in a study of identical twins. TCRdb re-called the 5' RACE reads with MiXCR, one entry per CDR3 protein. This sample has hundreds of thousands of distinct CDR3 sequences, with less than 9.5% found just once. These records were also assigned to another study, of yellow fever vaccine responses in identical twins.

The source material was CD8+ T cells sorted from blood. The source is a woman between 18 and 29 years old in good health.

The chain is built from TRBV7-2 and TRBJ2-5; 8 nucleotides match TRBD2. Germline CDR1 reads SGHTA; CDR2 reads FQGNSA. The J segment lost 5 bases and the V segment lost 1 base, leaving 6 bases of the junction unmatched. The CDR3 is made up of 15 amino acids. The CDR3 sequence: CASSLGAGGMETQYF. The CDR3 DNA reads TGTGCCAGCAGCTTAGGTGCGGGGGGAATGGAGACCCAGTACTTC.

The chain couples TRBV11-1 to TRBJ2-5; TRBD1 aligns across 7 bases. Unmatched junction bases numbered 17, after V lost 4 bases and J lost 3 bases. In germline, CDR1 is SGHAT, CDR2 FQDESV (reference sequence). This CDR3 is built from 18 residues. The CDR3 bases are TGTGCCAGCAGCTCATCCGACAGGGACGGGGCTTTAAAAGAGACCCAGTACTTC. This encodes CASSSSDRDGALKETQYF.

This clonotype appeared many times. The rearrangement links TRBV7-8 to TRBJ2-5, with D unclear. Trimming stripped 0 bases from V and 0 bases from J, with 8 bases between. The CDR3 is 15 residues long. CDR1 and CDR2 from the germline V gene are SGHVS and FQNEAQ. CDR3 residues: CASSLALRNQETQYF. CDR3 in DNA: TGTGCCAGCAGCTTAGCGCTAAGAAACCAAGAGACCCAGTACTTC.

The table lists this clonotype with a few counts. V and J are TRBV11-2 and TRBJ2-1; no clear D gene. The V gene's germline CDR1 is SGHAT and CDR2 FQNNGV. Trimming pared 1 base from V and 2 bases from J, leaving 9 bases between. The CDR3 is 15 amino acids. The CDR3 DNA reads TGTGCCAGCAGCTTAGGCACGTCAACCTACAATGAGCAGTTCTTC. Translated, it gives CASSLGTSTYNEQFF.

This clonotype appeared a few times. This sequence joins TRBV12-3 or TRBV12-4 and TRBJ2-7, with TRBD1 matching over 8 bases. V dropped 6 bases and J dropped 3; count of bases not matched to a gene: 4. CDR3 length equals 13 residues. The CDR3 nucleotides are TGTGCCAGCAGCCCACAGGGGGTCTACGAGCAGTACTTC. Protein product: CASSPQGVYEQYF.

This clonotype was recorded at least ten times. This chain connects TRBV7-9 to TRBJ2-5; 12 positions agree with TRBD2. CDR3 size: 14 residues. Trimming at V came to 10 bases and at J to 6 bases, leaving 9 bases not matched to a gene. The V gene's germline CDR1 is SEHNR and CDR2 FQNEAQ (reference sequence). This CDR3 reads CANDLAGGPQTQYF. CDR3 sequence (DNA): TGTGCCAACGACCTAGCGGGAGGGCCGCAGACCCAGTACTTC. Drawing the rest from reference TRBV7-9 and TRBJ2-5, the complete variable domain is DTGVSQNPRHKITKRGQNVTFRCDPISEHNRLYWYRQTLGQGPEFLTYFQNEAQLEKSRLLSDRFSAERPKGSFSTLEIQRTEQGDSAMYLCANDLAGGPQTQYFGPGTRLLVL.

This clonotype was picked up a small number of times. The V gene is TRBV4-1, the J gene TRBJ1-2; D unresolved. V was shortened by 3 bases and J by 3 bases, with 8 bases between the two germline ends. This CDR3 comprises 13 residues. Germline V gene data show CDR1 as MGHRA and CDR2 as YSYEKL. CDR3 sequence (DNA): TGCGCCAGCAGCCAGGCATCCTACTATGGCTACACCTTC. This encodes CASSQASYYGYTF.

This clonotype has a count of ten or more. The rearrangement uses TRBV10-3 and TRBJ2-1; tentatively, D is TRBD1 or TRBD2 (6 bases each). The CDR3 has 18 amino acids. The ends were cut back, 0 bases at V and 6 bases at J, with 21 bases in the middle. Germline CDR1 is ENHRY and CDR2 is SYGVKD. The CDR3 sequence is CAISESQGRFTWSNEQFF. CDR3 bases: TGTGCCATCAGTGAGTCGCAGGGGAGGTTTACATGGAGCAATGAGCAGTTCTTC.

This clonotype was counted a few times. The rearrangement joins TRBV15 to TRBJ1-5, with D perhaps matching TRBD1 (6 bases). The V gene lost 5 bases and the J gene lost 2 bases, with 22 bases spanning the gap. The CDR3 totals 18 residues. The germline gives CDR1 LNHNV, CDR2 YYDKDF (reference sequence). The CDR3 DNA reads TGTGCCACCAGCGGTATCTTAATGAACAGGGCTGGCAATCAGCCCCAGCATTTT. It translates to CATSGILMNRAGNQPQHF.

This clonotype was seen a few times. For the CDR3, the DNA is TGTGCCAGCAGCTTGGGCCGGCAAGGGGAGACCCAGTACTTC. It encodes CASSLGRQGETQYF. The V call is TRBV5-6, the J call TRBJ2-5; D remains unclear. The germline V gene encodes CDR1 SGHDT and CDR2 YYEEEE. The CDR3 sequence is 14 residues long. V gave up 0 bases and J gave up 5 bases, with 11 bases separating them.

In its sample, this clonotype was seen many times. The chain joins TRBV20-1 to TRBJ2-3; either TRBD1 or TRBD2 may fit D (6 bases each). CDR3 size: 15 residues. The V gene lost 5 bases and the J gene lost 2 bases, with 17 bases spanning the gap. Germline CDR1 DFQATT, CDR2 SNEGSKA (reference sequence). For the CDR3, the DNA is TGCAGTGCTTCGGATCACAGGGAGGCCACAGATACGCAGTATTTT. It specifies CSASDHREATDTQYF.

The V and J genes are TRBV30 and TRBJ2-3; D is unclear. The ends were cut back, 2 bases at V and 2 bases at J, with 11 bases in the middle. From germline, CDR1 is GTSNPN and CDR2 SVGIG (reference sequence). The CDR3 totals 14 residues. CDR3 coding DNA: TGTGCCTGGAGTCGCGACTCCTACACAGATACGCAGTATTTT. Its protein is CAWSRDSYTDTQYF.

This clonotype was observed many times. DNA of the CDR3: TGCGCCAGCAGTCGGGACAGCGCGAACACCGGGGAGCTGTTTTTT. It encodes CASSRDSANTGELFF. The genes are TRBV10-1 and TRBJ2-2; 7 bases match TRBD1. Trimming at V came to 5 bases and at J to 0 bases, leaving 3 bases not matched to a gene. Germline values: CDR1 WNHNN, CDR2 SYGVQD (reference sequence). The CDR3 extends over 15 amino acids.

Worth noting for this clonotype: This may be a read error: a much more frequent sequence differs by one nucleotide. The chain is built from TRBV12-3 or TRBV12-4 and TRBJ2-7, with a weak D call TRBD2 (6 bases). The length of the CDR3 is 16 residues. This chain's CDR3 is CASSPLSAGMIYERYF. CDR3 nucleotide sequence: TGTGCCAGCAGTCCCCTTAGTGCGGGGATGATATACGAGCGGTACTTC.

This clonotype was observed a few times. The chain employs TRBV4-1 and TRBJ2-7; D tentatively reads TRBD1 or TRBD2 (5 bases each). With 4 bases removed from V and 7 bases from J, the gap between germline ends came to 17 bases. Germline V gene data show CDR1 as MGHRA and CDR2 as YSYEKL. The CDR3 totals 14 residues. CDR3 coding DNA: TGCGCCAGCAGCCCTCGGGGCCTGGGGATTGAGCAGTACTTC. It codes for CASSPRGLGIEQYF.

This clonotype was seen more than once but under ten times. The V and J genes are TRBV6-1 and TRBJ2-7; perhaps D is TRBD1 or TRBD2 (6 bases each). Trimming removed 5 bases at V and 3 bases at J, with 20 bases between. The V gene's germline CDR1 is MNHNS and CDR2 SASEGT. The length of the CDR3 is 16 residues. The CDR3 loop reads CASSQTGAGLGYEQYF. Written as DNA, the CDR3 is TGTGCCAGCAGTCAGACAGGTGCGGGACTTGGCTACGAGCAGTACTTC.

The gene calls are TRBV6-1 and TRBJ2-6, with D hard to call. The CDR3 has 14 amino acids. From germline, CDR1 is MNHNS and CDR2 SASEGT. V dropped 8 bases and J dropped 0 bases, with 8 bases sitting between them. The CDR3 loop is CASSYYSGANVLTF. CDR3 coding DNA: TGTGCCAGCTCATATTACTCTGGGGCCAACGTCCTGACTTTC.

This sequence joins TRBV2 and TRBJ2-4; TRBD2 aligns across 7 bases. Germline V lookup: CDR1 SNHLY, CDR2 FYNNEI. CDR3 length: 14 amino acids. Trimming cost V 7 bases and J 5 bases; bases outside gene matches: 8. CDR3 residues: CASMGNSGENIQYF. The CDR3 nucleotides are TGTGCCAGCATGGGGAACAGCGGGGAAAACATTCAGTACTTC.

The CDR3 coding sequence is TGTGCCAGCAGCCGAAGGGGGGAGACCTACAATGAGCAGTTCTTC. Protein product: CASSRRGETYNEQFF. V and J are TRBV11-3 and TRBJ2-1; the D call may be TRBD1 or TRBD2 (6 bases each). This CDR3 is built from 15 residues. Per germline, CDR1 SGHNT and CDR2 YENEEA. V lost 5 bases and J lost 2, with 13 bases in between.

This clonotype was found a few times. The chain links TRBV18 to TRBJ2-5, with no clear D. The ends were cut back, 6 bases at V and 2 bases at J, with 10 bases in the middle. In germline, CDR1 is KGHSH, CDR2 LQKENI. The CDR3 is 13 residues long. This chain's CDR3 is CASSPEVQETQYF. The CDR3 DNA reads TGTGCCAGCTCCCCCGAGGTACAAGAGACCCAGTACTTC. Together with reference TRBV18 and TRBJ2-5, the CDR3 gives the full variable domain: NAGVMQNPRHLVRRRGQEARLRCSPMKGHSHVYWYRQLPEEGLKFMVYLQKENIIDESGMPKERFSAEFPKEGPSILRIQQVVRGDSAAYFCASSPEVQETQYFGPGTRLLVL.

This clonotype has a count of ten or more. The V call is TRBV5-1, the J call TRBJ2-7; 7 bases match TRBD1. This CDR3 is 15 amino acids long. V shed 2 bases and J 6 bases; nucleotides not matched to a gene: 11. CDR1 is SGHRS and CDR2 is YFSETQ in the germline V gene. The CDR3 is CASSLYTGTAVEQYF. DNA for the CDR3: TGCGCCAGCAGCTTATATACCGGGACAGCGGTCGAGCAGTACTTC.

The J gene is TRBJ2-7, the V gene TRBV14; TRBD1 matches at 7 bases. The CDR3 is 16 residues long. The ends lost 4 bases at V and 1 base at J; junction bases unmatched: 10. Germline V gene sequence: CDR1 SGHDN, CDR2 FVKESK. CDR3 sequence reads: CASSPRIRDSSYEQYF. The CDR3 coding sequence is TGTGCCAGCAGCCCAAGGATTCGGGACAGTTCCTACGAGCAGTACTTC.

This clonotype was recorded at least ten times. One base away lies a much larger clone, so this may be a sequencing read error. The chain has TRBV6-4 and TRBJ2-2; D is uncertain. Trimming stripped 0 bases from V and 3 bases from J, with 2 bases between. Looked up from germline, CDR1 is MRHNA and CDR2 is SNTAGT. CDR3 length equals 13 residues. This chain's CDR3 is CASSDSDTGELFF. Here the CDR3 DNA reads TGTGCCAGCAGTGACTCGGACACCGGGGAGCTGTTTTTT.

This clonotype showed up just once. A read error may account for a junction end that differs from germline. The V call is TRBV12-3 or TRBV12-4, the J call TRBJ2-3, with 9 bases identical to TRBD2. The CDR3 is made up of 19 amino acids. The CDR3 sequence: CAISTYLVSGSRFFDTQYF. The CDR3 DNA reads TGTGCCATCAGTACCTACCTAGTTAGCGGGAGTAGGTTTTTCGATACGCAGTATTTT.